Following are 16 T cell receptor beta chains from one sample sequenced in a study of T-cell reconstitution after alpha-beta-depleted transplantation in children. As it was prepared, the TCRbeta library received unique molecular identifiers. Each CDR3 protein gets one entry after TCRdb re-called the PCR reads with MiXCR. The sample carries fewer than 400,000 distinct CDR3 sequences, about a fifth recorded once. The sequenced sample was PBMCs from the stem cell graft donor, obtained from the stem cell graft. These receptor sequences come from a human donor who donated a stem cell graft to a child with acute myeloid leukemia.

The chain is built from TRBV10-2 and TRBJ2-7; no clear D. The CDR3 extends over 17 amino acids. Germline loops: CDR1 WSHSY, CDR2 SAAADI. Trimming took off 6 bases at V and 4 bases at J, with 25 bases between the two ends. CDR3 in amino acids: CASSDLTSPTQSYEQYF. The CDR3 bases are TGCGCCAGCAGCGACCTAACGAGTCCCACTCAGAGTTACGAGCAGTACTTC.

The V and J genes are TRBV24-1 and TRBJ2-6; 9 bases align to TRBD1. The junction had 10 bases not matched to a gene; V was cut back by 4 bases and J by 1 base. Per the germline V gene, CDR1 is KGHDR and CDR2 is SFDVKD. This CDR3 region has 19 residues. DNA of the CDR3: TGTGCCACCAGTGAGGATTCCGGGACAGGGTTTTCTGGGGCCAACGTCCTGACTTTC. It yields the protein CATSEDSGTGFSGANVLTF.

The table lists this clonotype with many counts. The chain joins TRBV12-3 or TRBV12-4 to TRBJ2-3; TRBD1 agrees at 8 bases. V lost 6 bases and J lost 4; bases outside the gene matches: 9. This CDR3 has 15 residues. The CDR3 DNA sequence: TGTGCCAGCAGCCCACGGACAGGGATCGCAGATACGCAGTATTTT. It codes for CASSPRTGIADTQYF.

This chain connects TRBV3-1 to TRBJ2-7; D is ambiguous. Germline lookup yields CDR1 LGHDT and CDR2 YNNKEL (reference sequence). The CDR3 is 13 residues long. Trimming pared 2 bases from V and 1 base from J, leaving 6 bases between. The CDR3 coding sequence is TGTGCCAGCAGCCAACTGTCTTCCTACGAGCAGTACTTC. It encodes CASSQLSSYEQYF.

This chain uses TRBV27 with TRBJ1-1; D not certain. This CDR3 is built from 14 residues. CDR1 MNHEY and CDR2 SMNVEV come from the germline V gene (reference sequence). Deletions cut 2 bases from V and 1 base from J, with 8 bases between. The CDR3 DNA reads TGTGCCAGCAGTTTAGGCGGCAAGAACACTGAAGCTTTCTTT. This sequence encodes CASSLGGKNTEAFF.

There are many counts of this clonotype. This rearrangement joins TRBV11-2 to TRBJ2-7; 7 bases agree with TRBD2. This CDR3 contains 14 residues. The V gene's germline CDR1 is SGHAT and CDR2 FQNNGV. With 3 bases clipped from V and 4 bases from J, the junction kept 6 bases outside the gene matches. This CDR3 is CASSLVAGVYEQYF. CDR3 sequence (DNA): TGTGCCAGCAGCTTGGTTGCGGGAGTTTACGAGCAGTACTTC.

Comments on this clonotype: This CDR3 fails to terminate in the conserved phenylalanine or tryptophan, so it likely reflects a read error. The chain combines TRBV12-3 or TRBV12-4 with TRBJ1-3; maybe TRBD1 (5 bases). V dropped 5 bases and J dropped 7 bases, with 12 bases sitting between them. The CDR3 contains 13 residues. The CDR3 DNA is TGTGCCAGCAGTCCCCCGGGGACCAACACCATATATTAT. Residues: CASSPPGTNTIYY.

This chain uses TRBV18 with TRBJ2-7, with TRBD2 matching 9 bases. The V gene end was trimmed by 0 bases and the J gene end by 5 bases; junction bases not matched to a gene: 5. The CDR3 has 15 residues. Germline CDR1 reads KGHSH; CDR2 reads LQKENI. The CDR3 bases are TGTGCCAGCTCACCACCGGGCGGGAGGGGAAACGAGCAGTACTTC. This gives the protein CASSPPGGRGNEQYF.

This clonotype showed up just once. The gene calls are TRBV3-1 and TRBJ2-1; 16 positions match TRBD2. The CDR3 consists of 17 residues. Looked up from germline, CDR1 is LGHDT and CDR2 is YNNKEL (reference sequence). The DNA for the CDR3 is TGTACCATCCATACCGGGACTAGCGGGAGGGAGGGCGATGAGCAGTTCTTC. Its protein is CTIHTGTSGREGDEQFF.

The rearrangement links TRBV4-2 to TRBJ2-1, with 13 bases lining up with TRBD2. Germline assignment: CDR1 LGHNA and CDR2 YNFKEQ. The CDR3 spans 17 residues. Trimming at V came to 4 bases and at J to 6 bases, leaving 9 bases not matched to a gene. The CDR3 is CASSPKLAGGPFNEQFF. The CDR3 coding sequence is TGTGCCAGCAGCCCGAAACTAGCGGGAGGGCCTTTCAATGAGCAGTTCTTC.

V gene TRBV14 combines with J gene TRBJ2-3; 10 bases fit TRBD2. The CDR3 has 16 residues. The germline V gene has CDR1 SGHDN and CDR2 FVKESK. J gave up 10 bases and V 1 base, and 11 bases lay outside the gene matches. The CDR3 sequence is CASSQGVASGGDAQYF. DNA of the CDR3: TGTGCCAGCAGCCAAGGCGTTGCTAGCGGGGGTGATGCGCAGTATTTT. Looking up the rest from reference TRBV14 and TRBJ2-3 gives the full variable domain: EAGVTQFPSHSVIEKGQTVTLRCDPISGHDNLYWYRRVMGKEIKFLLHFVKESKQDESGMPNNRFLAERTGGTYSTLKVQPAELEDSGVYFCASSQGVASGGDAQYFGPGTRLTVL.

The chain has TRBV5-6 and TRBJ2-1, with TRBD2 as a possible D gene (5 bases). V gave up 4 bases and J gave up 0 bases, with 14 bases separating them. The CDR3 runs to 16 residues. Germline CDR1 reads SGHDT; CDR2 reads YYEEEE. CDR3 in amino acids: CASSPWTPGSYNEQFF. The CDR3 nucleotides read TGTGCCAGCAGCCCCTGGACTCCTGGCTCCTACAATGAGCAGTTCTTC.

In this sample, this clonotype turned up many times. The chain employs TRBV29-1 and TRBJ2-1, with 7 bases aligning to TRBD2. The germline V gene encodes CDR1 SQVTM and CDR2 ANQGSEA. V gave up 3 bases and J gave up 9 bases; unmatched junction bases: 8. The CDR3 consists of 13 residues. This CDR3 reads CSVDGGRASEQFF. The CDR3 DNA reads TGCAGCGTTGATGGTGGGAGGGCTAGTGAGCAGTTCTTC.

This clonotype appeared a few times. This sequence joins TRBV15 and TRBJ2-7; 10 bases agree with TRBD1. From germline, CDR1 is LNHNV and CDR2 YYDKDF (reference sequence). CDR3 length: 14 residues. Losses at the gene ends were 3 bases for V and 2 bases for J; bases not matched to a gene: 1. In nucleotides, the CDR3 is TGTGCCACCAGCAGTGACAGGGGGCCCTACGAGCAGTACTTC. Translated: CATSSDRGPYEQYF.

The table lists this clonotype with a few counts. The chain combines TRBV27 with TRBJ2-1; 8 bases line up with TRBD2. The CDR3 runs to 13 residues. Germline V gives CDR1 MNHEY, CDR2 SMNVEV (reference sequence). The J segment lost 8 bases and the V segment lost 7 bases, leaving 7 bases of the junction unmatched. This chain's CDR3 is CASNSGGQDEQFF. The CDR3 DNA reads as TGTGCCAGCAATTCGGGAGGGCAAGATGAGCAGTTCTTC.

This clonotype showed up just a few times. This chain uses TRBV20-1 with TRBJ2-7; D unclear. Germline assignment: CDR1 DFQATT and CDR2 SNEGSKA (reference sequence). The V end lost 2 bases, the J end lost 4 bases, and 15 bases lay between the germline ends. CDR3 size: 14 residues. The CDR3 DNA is TGCAGTGCTAGAAGCCCCACAAGGGCGTACGAGCAGTACTTC. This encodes CSARSPTRAYEQYF.